Listed here are 25 T cell receptor beta chains from one sample, sequenced in a study of blood T cells in healthy people across ages. The second PCR ran about 6 to 11 cycles with a sample-barcoded 5' primer and J-beta primers. TCRdb fed the 5' RACE reads into MiXCR, producing one record per CDR3 protein. This table has more than 1,400,000 distinct CDR3 sequences, around 39% appearing once. The source material was blood. These receptors all come from a woman younger than 35 in good health.

The chain carries TRBV19 and TRBJ2-1; 8 nucleotides agree with TRBD2. CDR1 and CDR2 from the germline V gene are LNHDA and SQIVND (reference sequence). The CDR3 is 16 residues long. V trimming: 5 bases; J trimming: 0 bases; junction bases outside the gene matches: 6. CDR3 residues: CASSSDSGVSYNEQFF. DNA for the CDR3: TGTGCCAGTAGTTCCGATAGCGGGGTCTCCTACAATGAGCAGTTCTTC.

The chain employs TRBV7-2 and TRBJ2-1, with 10 bases fitting TRBD2. Trimming took 1 base from V and 10 from J; bases not matched to a gene: 10. Looked up from germline, CDR1 is SGHTA and CDR2 is FQGNSA. CDR3 length equals 16 residues. CDR3 in DNA: TGTGCCAGCAGCTTAGGTCGGACTAGCGGCCCCCCAGAGCAGTTCTTC. Encoded protein: CASSLGRTSGPPEQFF.

This clonotype appeared a few times. The chain links TRBV6-2 or TRBV6-3 to TRBJ2-3; the match to TRBD2 covers 12 bases. V was pared by 0 bases and J by 2 bases, with 9 bases of the junction left unmatched. Germline V gives CDR1 MNHEY, CDR2 SVGEGT. The CDR3 extends over 19 amino acids. The CDR3 protein is CASSYSDATSGGITDTQYF. The CDR3 DNA sequence: TGTGCCAGCAGTTACTCTGATGCGACTAGCGGGGGAATCACAGATACGCAGTATTTT.

The chain is built from TRBV12-3 or TRBV12-4 and TRBJ2-3; D perhaps matches TRBD1 (6 bases). This CDR3 spans 15 amino acids. V lost 6 bases to trimming and J lost 4 bases, with 17 bases between them. The CDR3 DNA reads as TGTGCCAGCAGCCGGGGCAGCTCAGGGGCAGATACGCAGTATTTT. This translates into CASSRGSSGADTQYF.

Only a few counts were recorded for this clonotype. The V gene is TRBV7-9, the J gene TRBJ1-2; 8 bases line up with TRBD1. Germline CDR1 is SEHNR and CDR2 is FQNEAQ (reference sequence). The CDR3 spans 14 residues. V lost 7 bases, J lost 4 bases, and 8 bases stayed unmatched. The CDR3 loop reads CASTQDRAIYGYTF. As DNA, the CDR3 is TGTGCCAGCACCCAGGACAGGGCCATCTATGGCTACACCTTC.

The chain combines TRBV20-1 with TRBJ1-2; a possible D gene is TRBD1 (5 bases). Germline loops: CDR1 DFQATT, CDR2 SNEGSKA (reference sequence). Deletions cut 3 bases from V and 5 bases from J, with 16 bases between. The CDR3 consists of 14 residues. DNA for the CDR3: TGCAGTGCTAGGCCCTCCCACAGGACGTATGGCTACACCTTC. It yields the protein CSARPSHRTYGYTF.

The chain carries TRBV7-2 and TRBJ2-3, with TRBD2 matching over 13 bases. The CDR3 has 18 residues. J gave up 0 bases and V 5 bases, and 8 bases lay outside the gene matches. Germline CDR1 is SGHTA and CDR2 is FQGNSA. CDR3 DNA: TGTGCCAGCAGCGCACGGGGACTAGCGGGGCCGAGCACAGATACGCAGTATTTT. It yields the protein CASSARGLAGPSTDTQYF.

The chain uses TRBV20-1 and TRBJ1-5, with D unresolved. Looked up from germline, CDR1 is DFQATT and CDR2 is SNEGSKA (reference sequence). Trimming removed 2 bases from V and 3 bases from J, with 5 bases in between. The CDR3 runs to 12 residues. This CDR3 reads CSARQNNQPQHF. In nucleotides, the CDR3 is TGCAGTGCTAGACAGAACAATCAGCCCCAGCATTTT.

This chain uses TRBV3-1 with TRBJ2-3, with 14 positions matching TRBD2. The CDR3 has 16 amino acids. CDR1 and CDR2 (germline): LGHDT, YNNKEL (reference sequence). V lost 3 bases, J lost 5 bases, and 4 bases stayed unmatched. CDR3 loop: CASSQGLAGAKDTQYF. Here the CDR3 DNA reads TGTGCCAGCAGCCAGGGACTAGCGGGAGCCAAAGATACGCAGTATTTT.

This chain uses TRBV4-1 with TRBJ2-1; D unresolved. V was shortened by 6 bases and J by 8 bases, with 20 bases between the two germline ends. The CDR3 loop spans 15 amino acids. Germline assignment: CDR1 MGHRA and CDR2 YSYEKL. CDR3 sequence reads: CASRAALLVIHEQFF. CDR3 in DNA: TGCGCCAGCAGGGCAGCACTTTTGGTCATCCATGAGCAGTTCTTC.

The chain employs TRBV11-2 and TRBJ2-1; 11 bases fit TRBD2. The CDR3 sequence is 21 residues long. V gave up 5 bases and J gave up 0 bases; unmatched junction bases: 18. CDR1 is SGHAT and CDR2 is FQNNGV in the germline V gene. CDR3 region: CASSPRKFRTSGSSSYNEQFF. The CDR3 region has the DNA TGTGCCAGCAGCCCGCGAAAATTTAGGACTAGCGGGTCGAGCTCCTACAATGAGCAGTTCTTC. The full variable domain, with the rest looked up from reference TRBV11-2 and TRBJ2-1, is EAGVAQSPRYKIIEKRQSVAFWCNPISGHATLYWYQQILGQGPKLLIQFQNNGVVDDSQLPKDRFSAERLKGVDSTLKIQPAKLEDSAVYLCASSPRKFRTSGSSSYNEQFFGPGTRLTVL.

This clonotype was counted a few times. V usage is TRBV7-2 and J usage is TRBJ2-1; D perhaps matches TRBD2 (6 bases). V was cut by 3 bases and J by 3 bases, with 12 bases left in between. The CDR3 has 15 residues. Per germline, CDR1 SGHTA and CDR2 FQGNSA. The CDR3 DNA reads as TGTGCCAGCAGCTTGACGGGGGACCGCTACAATGAGCAGTTCTTC. It codes for CASSLTGDRYNEQFF.

With regard to this clonotype: A read error may account for a junction end that differs from germline. The chain links TRBV20-1 to TRBJ2-7; 7 bases match TRBD1. Germline loops: CDR1 DFQATT, CDR2 SNEGSKA (reference sequence). The CDR3 loop spans 12 amino acids. CDR3 in amino acids: CSARDRVDEQYF. CDR3 nucleotide sequence: TGCAGTGCAAGAGACAGGGTCGACGAGCAGTACTTC.

The rearrangement joins TRBV30 to TRBJ1-2; D gene unclear. V dropped 5 bases and J dropped 10 bases, with 14 bases sitting between them. The CDR3 is 11 residues long. Germline CDR1 and CDR2: GTSNPN and SVGIG (reference sequence). CDR3 sequence reads: CAWGVLEYYTF. In DNA form, the CDR3 reads TGTGCCTGGGGCGTATTGGAGTACTACACCTTC.

The genes are TRBV21-1 and TRBJ1-2; the D call of TRBD1 is as the table states it, not checked on the DNA. TRBV21-1 is marked as a pseudogene. There are 15 residues in the CDR3. The CDR3 nucleotides are TGTGCCAGCAGCTGCAGGGGGTACACTAACTATGGCTACACCTTC. Translating gives CASSCRGYTNYGYTF.

V gene TRBV18 combines with J gene TRBJ2-1; TRBD2 might be the D (5 bases). The CDR3 is 14 residues long. The V gene's germline CDR1 is KGHSH and CDR2 LQKENI. Trimming removed 8 bases at V and 4 bases at J, with 15 bases between. The CDR3 sequence is CASSPSDSYNEQFF. The DNA of the CDR3 is TGTGCCAGCAGTCCTTCGGACTCTTACAATGAGCAGTTCTTC.

This clonotype appeared a few times. The CDR3 reads CAISETSGGASTNNEQFF. The CDR3 DNA sequence: TGTGCCATCAGTGAGACTAGCGGGGGGGCCTCGACGAACAATGAGCAGTTCTTC. The rearrangement uses TRBV10-3 and TRBJ2-1; 13 positions match TRBD2. Per germline, CDR1 ENHRY and CDR2 SYGVKD. With V trimmed by 2 bases and J by 5 bases, 9 bases remained unmatched. There are 18 residues in the CDR3.

This clonotype came up a few times. The chain recombines TRBV4-1 with TRBJ1-2; perhaps TRBD1 as D (6 bases). The CDR3 has 15 amino acids. The germline CDR1 and CDR2 sequences are MGHRA and YSYEKL. Deletions cut 0 bases from V and 7 bases from J, with 15 bases between. The DNA for the CDR3 is TGCGCCAGCAGCCAAGAAAGGGGGGCCGAGACTGGCTACACCTTC. Its protein product is CASSQERGAETGYTF.

This rearrangement joins TRBV12-3 or TRBV12-4 to TRBJ1-2; no firm D call. CDR3 length equals 15 residues. V was cut by 0 bases and J by 4 bases, with 12 bases left in between. The chain's CDR3 is CASSLALLEFYGYTF. CDR3 coding DNA: TGTGCCAGCAGTTTAGCCCTATTGGAGTTCTATGGCTACACCTTC.

V and J are TRBV6-1 and TRBJ2-3; no reliable D call. The CDR3 is 14 amino acids. Trimming shortened V by 2 bases and J by 0 bases, and 6 bases separated the two germline ends. Per germline, CDR1 MNHNS and CDR2 SASEGT. CDR3 in amino acids: CASSEIGSTDTQYF. In nucleotides, the CDR3 is TGTGCCAGCAGTGAAATCGGAAGCACAGATACGCAGTATTTT.

This clonotype showed up just a few times. This chain joins TRBV12-3 or TRBV12-4 and TRBJ2-4, with D possibly TRBD2 on 5 matching bases. CDR3 size: 16 residues. Trimming removed 2 bases at V and 0 bases at J, with 11 bases between. The CDR3 bases are TGTGCCAGCAGTTTAACATATCGGGGAGCCAAAAACATTCAGTACTTC. Amino acid sequence: CASSLTYRGAKNIQYF.

The chain has TRBV20-1 and TRBJ2-5, with D possibly matching TRBD1 (7 bases). Trimming stripped 2 bases from V and 5 bases from J, with 15 bases between. Germline loops: CDR1 DFQATT, CDR2 SNEGSKA (reference sequence). This CDR3 region has 14 residues. CDR3 residues: CSARPTGSGETQYF. The CDR3 nucleotides are TGCAGTGCTAGACCGACAGGGAGCGGGGAGACCCAGTACTTC.

This clonotype was seen ten or more times. The chain carries TRBV7-2 and TRBJ2-2, with 11 bases that match TRBD2. Losses at the gene ends were 6 bases for V and 4 bases for J; bases not matched to a gene: 10. CDR1 and CDR2 from the germline V gene are SGHTA and FQGNSA. CDR3 length: 17 residues. CDR3 sequence (DNA): TGTGCCAGCAGTGGGGGGGGGACTAGCGGAATCACCGGGGAGCTGTTTTTT. Encoded protein: CASSGGGTSGITGELFF.

V and J are TRBV6-5 and TRBJ2-5, with TRBD1 matching over 8 bases. Trimming at V came to 6 bases and at J to 5 bases, leaving 5 bases not matched to a gene. This CDR3 region has 13 residues. CDR1 MNHEY and CDR2 SVGAGI come from the germline V gene. The CDR3 is CASRQGAFETQYF. The CDR3 DNA reads TGTGCCAGCAGGCAGGGGGCTTTTGAGACCCAGTACTTC.

This clonotype was observed a few times. This chain connects TRBV29-1 to TRBJ1-2, with no clear D. Germline assignment: CDR1 SQVTM and CDR2 ANQGSEA. The CDR3 spans 11 residues. Trimming took off 5 bases at V and 2 bases at J, with 6 bases between the two ends. The CDR3 is CSVRPNYGYTF. CDR3 coding DNA: TGCAGCGTTCGGCCGAACTATGGCTACACCTTC. Supplemented by reference TRBV29-1 and TRBJ1-2, the full variable domain reads SAVISQKPSRDICQRGTSLTIQCQVDSQVTMMFWYRQQPGQSLTLIATANQGSEATYESGFVIDKFPISRPNLTFSTLTVSNMSPEDSSIYLCSVRPNYGYTFGSGTRLTVV.